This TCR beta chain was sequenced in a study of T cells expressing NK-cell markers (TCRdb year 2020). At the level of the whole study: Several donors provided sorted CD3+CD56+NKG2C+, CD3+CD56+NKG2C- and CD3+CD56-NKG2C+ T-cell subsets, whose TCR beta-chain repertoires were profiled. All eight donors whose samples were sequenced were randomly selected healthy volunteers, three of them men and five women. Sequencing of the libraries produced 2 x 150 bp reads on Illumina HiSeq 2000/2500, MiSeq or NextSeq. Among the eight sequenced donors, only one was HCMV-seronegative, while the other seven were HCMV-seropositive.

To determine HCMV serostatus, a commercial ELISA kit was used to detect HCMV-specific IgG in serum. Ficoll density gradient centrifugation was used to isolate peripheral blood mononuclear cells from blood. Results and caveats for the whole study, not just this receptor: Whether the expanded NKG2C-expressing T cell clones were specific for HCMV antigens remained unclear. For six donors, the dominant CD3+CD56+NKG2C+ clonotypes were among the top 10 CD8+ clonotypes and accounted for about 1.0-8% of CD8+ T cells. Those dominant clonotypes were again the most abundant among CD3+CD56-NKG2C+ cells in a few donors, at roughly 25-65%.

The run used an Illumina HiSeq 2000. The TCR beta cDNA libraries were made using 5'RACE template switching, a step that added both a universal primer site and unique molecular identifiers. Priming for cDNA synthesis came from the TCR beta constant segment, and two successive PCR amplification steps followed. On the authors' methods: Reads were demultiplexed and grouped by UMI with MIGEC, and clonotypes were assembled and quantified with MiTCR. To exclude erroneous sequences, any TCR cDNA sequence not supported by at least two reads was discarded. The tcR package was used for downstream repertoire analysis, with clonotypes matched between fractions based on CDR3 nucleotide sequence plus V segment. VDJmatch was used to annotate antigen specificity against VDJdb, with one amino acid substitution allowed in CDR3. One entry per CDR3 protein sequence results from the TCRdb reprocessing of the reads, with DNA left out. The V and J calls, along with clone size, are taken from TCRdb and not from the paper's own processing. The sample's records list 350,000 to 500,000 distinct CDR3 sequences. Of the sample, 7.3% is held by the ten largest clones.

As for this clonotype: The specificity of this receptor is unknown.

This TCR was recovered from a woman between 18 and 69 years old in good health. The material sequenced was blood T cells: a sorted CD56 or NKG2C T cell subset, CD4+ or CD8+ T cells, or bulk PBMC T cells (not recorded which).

The CDR3 sequence is CASSQPGTLGSPLHF. The chain uses TRBV14 and TRBJ1-6; TCRdb outputs TRBD1, but without DNA this stays unchecked. CDR1 and CDR2, per the germline V gene, are SGHDN and FVKESK. The CDR3 covers 15 residues, taking in both the cysteine and the phenylalanine. This entry has no DNA.